This is a list of T cell receptor beta chains from one sample in a study of T-cell reconstitution after alpha-beta-depleted transplantation in children. TCRdb re-analysed the PCR reads in MiXCR, keeping a single row per CDR3 protein. The table includes 780,000 or so distinct CDR3 sequences, 15% to 20% detected once. The sequencing used PBMCs, mostly from graft donor cells, collected 360 days after TCRalphabeta/CD19-depleted stem cell transplant. The receptor set was obtained from a male patient between 5 and 17 years old who had a stem cell transplant for acute lymphoblastic leukemia, so the T cells may come from the graft donor. Both conserved end residues are part of each CDR3. Fields, in order: V gene, J gene, D gene, clone size, CDR3 protein, CDR3 DNA. D genes are given only for firm matches. For some rows the clone size is stated as once, few or many, or as a class when expanded; others skip it.

V: TRBV5-1
J: TRBJ2-1
D: TRBD1
size: few
CDR3: CASTPRDRGNEQFF
DNA: TGCGCCAGCACCCCCCGAGACAGGGGCAATGAGCAGTTCTTC

V: TRBV20-1
J: TRBJ2-1
D: -
size: -
CDR3: CSALGRSSYNEQFF
DNA: TGCAGTGCTCTCGGCCGAAGCTCCTACAATGAGCAGTTCTTC

V: TRBV2
J: TRBJ1-5
D: -
size: many
CDR3: CASKGGAGQPQHF
DNA: TGTGCCAGCAAGGGAGGGGCCGGTCAGCCCCAGCATTTT

V: TRBV27
J: TRBJ2-6
D: TRBD1
size: once
CDR3: CASSRDRISSGANVLTF
DNA: TGTGCCAGCAGCCGGGACAGGATCTCCTCTGGGGCCAACGTCCTGACTTTC

V: TRBV12-3/TRBV12-4
J: TRBJ2-1
D: TRBD1
size: -
CDR3: CASSLGRDRGRNEQFF
DNA: TGTGCCAGCAGTTTAGGAAGAGACAGGGGGCGGAATGAGCAGTTCTTC

V: TRBV12-3/TRBV12-4
J: TRBJ2-1
D: TRBD2
size: many
CDR3: CASSLWRESNEQFF
DNA: TGTGCCAGCAGTTTGTGGCGGGAGAGCAATGAGCAGTTCTTC

V: TRBV28
J: TRBJ2-7
D: TRBD1
size: -
CDR3: CASTPGQGLYEQYF
DNA: TGTGCCAGCACCCCGGGACAGGGTCTCTACGAGCAGTACTTC

V: TRBV4-1
J: TRBJ2-1
D: -
size: many
CDR3: CASSQVGLGHNEQFF
DNA: TGCGCCAGCAGCCAAGTGGGCCTGGGGCACAATGAGCAGTTCTTC

V: TRBV5-5
J: TRBJ2-1
D: TRBD2
size: few
CDR3: CASSFLYSSGSSYNEQFF
DNA: TGTGCCAGCAGCTTCCTCTACTCTAGCGGGAGCTCCTACAATGAGCAGTTCTTC

V: TRBV19
J: TRBJ1-5
D: -
size: few
CDR3: CASSDPPGGQPQHF
DNA: TGTGCCAGTTCGGACCCACCGGGGGGTCAGCCCCAGCATTTT

V: TRBV7-2
J: TRBJ2-1
D: -
size: -
CDR3: CASSDGRSYNEQFF
DNA: TGTGCCAGCAGCGACGGACGCTCCTACAATGAGCAGTTCTTC

V: TRBV2
J: TRBJ2-7
D: TRBD2
size: -
CDR3: CASRTLLRSGRSYEQYF
DNA: TGTGCCAGCAGGACCCTCCTGAGGAGCGGGAGATCCTACGAGCAGTACTTC

V: TRBV21-1
J: TRBJ2-7
D: -
size: -
CDR3: CASIGTTTARGSYEQYF
DNA: TGTGCCAGCATCGGTACAACGACGGCCCGTGGATCCTACGAGCAGTACTTC

V: TRBV5-1
J: TRBJ2-7
D: -
size: many
CDR3: CASSLGGGTYEQYF
DNA: TGCGCCAGCAGCTTGGGAGGCGGGACCTACGAGCAGTACTTC